This T cell receptor beta chain derives from a study of CD8+CD57+ T cells in acquired aplastic anemia. Background on the study: Sorted CD4+ and CD8+ cells yielded 3 to 3.5 ug of DNA on average.

Patients chosen for sequencing had CD8+CD57+ cells that had expanded, as shown by flow cytometry. This clonotype was seen a few times. CDR1 is SNHLY, CDR2 FYNNEI, per germline. V was trimmed by 6 bases and J by 5 bases, leaving 13 bases between them. The CDR3 is made up of 13 amino acids. Genomic DNA, serving as template, underwent TCR beta VDJ and CDR3 profiling. TCRdb re-called the reads with MiXCR, one entry per CDR3 protein. The repertoire holds about 150,000 distinct CDR3 sequences, with approximately 52% as singletons. Sequencing input: sorted CD4+, CD8+, or CD8+CD57+ T cells (not recorded which) from PBMCs. The clonotype comes from a human donor with aplastic anemia. The chain joins TRBV2 to TRBJ1-1; D may be TRBD1 (6 bases). The CDR3 loop is CASRPTGRTEAFF. As DNA, the CDR3 is TGTGCCAGCAGGCCGACAGGCAGAACTGAAGCTTTCTTT.